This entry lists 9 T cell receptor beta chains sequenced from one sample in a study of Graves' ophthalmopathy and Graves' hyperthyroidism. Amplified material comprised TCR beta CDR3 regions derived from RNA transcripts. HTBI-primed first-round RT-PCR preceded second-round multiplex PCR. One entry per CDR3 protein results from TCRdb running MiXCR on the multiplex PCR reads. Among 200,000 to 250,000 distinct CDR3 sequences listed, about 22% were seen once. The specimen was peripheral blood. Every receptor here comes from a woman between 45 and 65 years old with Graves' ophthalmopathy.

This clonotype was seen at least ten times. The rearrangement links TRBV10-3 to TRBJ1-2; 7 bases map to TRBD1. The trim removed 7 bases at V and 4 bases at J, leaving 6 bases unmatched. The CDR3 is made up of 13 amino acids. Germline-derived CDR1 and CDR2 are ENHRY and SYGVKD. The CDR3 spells CAIKGALAYGYTF. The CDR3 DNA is TGTGCCATCAAGGGGGCACTTGCCTATGGCTACACCTTC.

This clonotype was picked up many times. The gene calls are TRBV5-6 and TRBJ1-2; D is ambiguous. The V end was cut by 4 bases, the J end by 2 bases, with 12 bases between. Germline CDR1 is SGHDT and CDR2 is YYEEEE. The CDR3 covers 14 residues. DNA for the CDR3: TGTGCCAGCAGCCGGGCCCGGAACAACTATGGCTACACCTTC. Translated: CASSRARNNYGYTF.

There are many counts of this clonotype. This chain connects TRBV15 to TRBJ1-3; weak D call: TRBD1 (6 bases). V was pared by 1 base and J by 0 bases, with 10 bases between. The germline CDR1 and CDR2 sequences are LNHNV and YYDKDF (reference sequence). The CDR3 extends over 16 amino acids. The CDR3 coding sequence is TGTGCCACCAGCAGAGCCGGGACAAACTCTGGAAACACCATATATTTT. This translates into CATSRAGTNSGNTIYF.

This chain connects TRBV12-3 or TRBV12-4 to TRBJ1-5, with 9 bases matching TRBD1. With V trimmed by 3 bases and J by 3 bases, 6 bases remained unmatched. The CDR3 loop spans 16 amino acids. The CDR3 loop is CASSFPTGGNNQPQHF. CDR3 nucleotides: TGTGCCAGCAGTTTTCCCACAGGGGGCAACAATCAGCCCCAGCATTTT.

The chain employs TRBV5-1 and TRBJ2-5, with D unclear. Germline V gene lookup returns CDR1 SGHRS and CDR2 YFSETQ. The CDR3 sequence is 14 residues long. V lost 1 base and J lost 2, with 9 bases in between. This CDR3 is CASSLYSLQETQYF. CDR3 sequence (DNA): TGCGCCAGCAGCTTGTACAGTCTACAAGAGACCCAGTACTTC.

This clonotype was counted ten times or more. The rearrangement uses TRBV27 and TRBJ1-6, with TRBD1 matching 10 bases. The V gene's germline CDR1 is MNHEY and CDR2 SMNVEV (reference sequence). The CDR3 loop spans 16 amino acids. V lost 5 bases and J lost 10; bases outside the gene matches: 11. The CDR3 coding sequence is TGTGCCAGCAGTCTGACAGGGGGCATGATTGGCTCACCCCTCCACTTT. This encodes CASSLTGGMIGSPLHF.

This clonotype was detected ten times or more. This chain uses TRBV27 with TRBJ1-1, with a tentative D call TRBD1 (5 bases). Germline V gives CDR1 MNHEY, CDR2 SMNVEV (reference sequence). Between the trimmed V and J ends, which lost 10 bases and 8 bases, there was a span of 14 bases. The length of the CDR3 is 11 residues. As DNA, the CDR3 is TGTGCCACCTCCGGGGGGTCCGAAGCTTTCTTT. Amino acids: CATSGGSEAFF.

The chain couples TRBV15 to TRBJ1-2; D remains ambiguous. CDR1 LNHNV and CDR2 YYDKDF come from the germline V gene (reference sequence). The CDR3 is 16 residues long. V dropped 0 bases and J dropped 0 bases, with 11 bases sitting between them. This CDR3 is CATSRDLAEANYGYTF. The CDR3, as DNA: TGTGCCACCAGCAGAGATCTGGCAGAGGCTAACTATGGCTACACCTTC.

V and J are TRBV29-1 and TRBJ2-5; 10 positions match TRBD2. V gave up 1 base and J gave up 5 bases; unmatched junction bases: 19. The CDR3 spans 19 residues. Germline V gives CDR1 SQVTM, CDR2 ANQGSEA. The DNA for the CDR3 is TGCAGCGTTGAAGTGAAGGGGCTAGCGGGAGATCCTAGGGAGGAGACCCAGTACTTC. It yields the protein CSVEVKGLAGDPREETQYF.